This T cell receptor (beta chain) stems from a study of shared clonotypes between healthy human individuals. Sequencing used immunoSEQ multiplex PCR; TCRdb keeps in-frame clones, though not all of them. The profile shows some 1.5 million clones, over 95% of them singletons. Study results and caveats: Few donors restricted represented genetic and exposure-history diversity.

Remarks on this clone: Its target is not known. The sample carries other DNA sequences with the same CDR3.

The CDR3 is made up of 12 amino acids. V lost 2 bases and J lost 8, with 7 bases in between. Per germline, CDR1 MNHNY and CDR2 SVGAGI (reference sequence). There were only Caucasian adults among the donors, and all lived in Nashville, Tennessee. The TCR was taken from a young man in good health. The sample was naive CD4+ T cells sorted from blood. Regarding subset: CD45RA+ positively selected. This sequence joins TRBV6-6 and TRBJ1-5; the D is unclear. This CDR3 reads CASSYPLEPQHF. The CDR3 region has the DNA TGTGCCAGCAGTTACCCGCTGGAGCCCCAGCATTTT.